Each of the 22 T cell receptor beta chains below was sequenced from the same sample in a study of blood T cell repertoires in COVID-19. The table came from immunoSEQ multiplex PCR; TCRdb's copy has only in-frame clones and leaves some out. This sample has 95,000 to 150,000 clones, with approximately 80% found just once. Sequencing used peripheral blood. The source is a man in his fifties or sixties with acute or convalescent COVID-19.

This chain connects TRBV28 to TRBJ1-1; TRBD1 agrees at 7 bases. The CDR3 runs 14 residues. Germline V gives CDR1 MDHEN, CDR2 SYDVKM. The J segment lost 0 bases and the V segment lost 8 bases, leaving 6 bases of the junction unmatched. CDR3 protein: CASRTGQLNTEAFF. In DNA form, the CDR3 reads TGTGCCAGCCGAACGGGACAGTTGAACACTGAAGCTTTCTTT.

This chain links TRBV30 with TRBJ2-1; tentatively, D is TRBD1 (6 bases). This CDR3 has 12 amino acids. V was pared by 2 bases and J by 10 bases, with 12 bases between. In germline, CDR1 is GTSNPN, CDR2 SVGIG (reference sequence). The CDR3 nucleotides read TGTGCCTGGAGTCGGACTGGGGGCGAGCAGTTCTTC. The encoded protein is CAWSRTGGEQFF.

The chain is built from TRBV28 and TRBJ2-7; 12 nucleotides match TRBD1. The germline gives CDR1 MDHEN, CDR2 SYDVKM. The CDR3 has 19 amino acids. Unmatched junction bases numbered 17, after V lost 4 bases and J lost 4 bases. The CDR3 DNA reads TGTGCCAGCAGTTCGATTGCCCCTTCCCGGGACAGGGGGCTGTACGAGCAGTACTTC. Translated, it gives CASSSIAPSRDRGLYEQYF.

The V call is TRBV3-1 (or the pseudogene TRBV3-2), the J call TRBJ2-5; perhaps TRBD1 as D (5 bases). Germline V gives CDR1 LGHDT, CDR2 YNNKEL (reference sequence). The V and J ends lost 7 bases and 5 bases respectively, with 20 bases between them. The CDR3 is made up of 15 amino acids. The DNA for the CDR3 is TGTGCCAGCACCCCAAGGCAGGGCTCTAGGGAGACCCAGTACTTC. Translated: CASTPRQGSRETQYF.

This clone was found a few times. The chain recombines TRBV3-1 (or the pseudogene TRBV3-2) with TRBJ2-1; TRBD2 aligns across 9 bases. The J segment lost 0 bases and the V segment lost 4 bases, leaving 7 bases of the junction unmatched. Looked up from germline, CDR1 is LGHDT and CDR2 is YNNKEL (reference sequence). The CDR3 consists of 17 residues. CDR3: CASSRFSGGGSYNEQFF. DNA for the CDR3: TGTGCCAGCAGCCGATTTAGCGGGGGTGGCTCCTACAATGAGCAGTTCTTC.

This clone has only a few counts. The V call is TRBV27, the J call TRBJ2-7, with D possibly TRBD2 on 6 matching bases. The V gene's germline CDR1 is MNHEY and CDR2 SMNVEV (reference sequence). The CDR3 has 14 amino acids. Trimming removed 4 bases from V and 3 bases from J, with 13 bases in between. CDR3 protein: CASSSGGTLYEQYF. The CDR3 DNA is TGTGCCAGCAGTTCGGGCGGGACTCTCTACGAGCAGTACTTC.

This chain uses TRBV2 with TRBJ2-5; the D gene is possibly TRBD2 (7 bases). This CDR3 is 15 amino acids long. Trimming took off 7 bases at V and 4 bases at J, with 19 bases between the two ends. In germline, CDR1 is SNHLY, CDR2 FYNNEI. The CDR3 is CASNRGGGGRETQYF. The DNA for the CDR3 is TGTGCCAGCAATAGGGGGGGAGGGGGACGAGAGACCCAGTACTTC.

This clone was observed a few times. The J gene is TRBJ1-2, the V gene TRBV12-3 or TRBV12-4; D call uncertain. The germline V and J ends were trimmed by 4 bases and 8 bases, with 14 bases remaining between them. The CDR3 contains 13 residues. As DNA, the CDR3 is TGTGCCAGCAGTTCCCGCCGGGGTTTCGGCTACACCTTC. Amino acids: CASSSRRGFGYTF.

This clone was detected a few times. The chain links TRBV4-1 to TRBJ2-1; the match to TRBD2 covers 10 bases. Germline CDR1 and CDR2: MGHRA and YSYEKL. Unmatched junction bases numbered 5, after V lost 1 base and J lost 5 bases. The CDR3 has 16 amino acids. The CDR3: CASSQAGTSANNEQFF. Here the CDR3 DNA reads TGCGCCAGCAGCCAAGCGGGGACTAGCGCAAACAATGAGCAGTTCTTC.

This clone was picked up a small number of times. V usage is TRBV6-5 and J usage is TRBJ2-1; weak D call: TRBD2 (7 bases). V lost 7 bases to trimming and J lost 10 bases, with 20 bases between them. The CDR3 contains 14 residues. Germline CDR1 and CDR2: MNHEY and SVGAGI. CDR3 sequence: CASNVLAEGGEQFF. CDR3 nucleotide sequence: TGTGCCAGCAATGTCCTAGCGGAGGGGGGGGAGCAGTTCTTC.

V usage is TRBV15 and J usage is TRBJ1-6, with TRBD1 matching 11 bases. The trim removed 5 bases at V and 7 bases at J, leaving 10 bases unmatched. The CDR3 loop spans 17 amino acids. Germline lookup yields CDR1 LNHNV and CDR2 YYDKDF (reference sequence). CDR3 DNA: TGTGCCACCAGCCTAGCCGGGACAGGGGGTTGGAATTCACCCCTCCACTTT. Protein sequence: CATSLAGTGGWNSPLHF.

V usage is TRBV7-2 and J usage is TRBJ2-3; 8 positions agree with TRBD1. Germline V CDR1 and CDR2: SGHTA, FQGNSA. There are 16 residues in the CDR3. Trimming removed 3 bases from V and 0 bases from J; junction bases left unmatched: 5. The DNA of the CDR3 is TGTGCCAGCAGCTTGTACAGGGGGTGGAGCACAGATACGCAGTATTTT. Its translation: CASSLYRGWSTDTQYF.

This chain uses TRBV15 with TRBJ1-2; 7 bases fit TRBD1. The ends lost 5 bases at V and 5 bases at J; junction bases unmatched: 11. Germline values: CDR1 LNHNV, CDR2 YYDKDF (reference sequence). CDR3 length equals 15 residues. The CDR3 DNA reads as TGTGCCACCAGCGCTGAAAGGGGGCGCGGATATGGCTACACCTTC. It encodes CATSAERGRGYGYTF. Supplemented by reference TRBV15 and TRBJ1-2, the full variable domain reads DAMVIQNPRYQVTQFGKPVTLSCSQTLNHNVMYWYQQKSSQAPKLLFHYYDKDFNNEADTPDNFQSRRPNTSFCFLDIRSPGLGDTAMYLCATSAERGRGYGYTFGSGTRLTVV.

This chain connects TRBV5-8 to TRBJ2-3; D is perhaps TRBD2 (6 bases). CDR1 and CDR2 (germline): SGHTS, YDEGEE. V was pared by 4 bases and J by 3 bases, with 12 bases between. CDR3 size: 14 residues. As DNA, the CDR3 is TGTGCCAGCAGCCCGGGACTTTTTACAGATACGCAGTATTTT. Its translation: CASSPGLFTDTQYF.

V gene TRBV11-2 combines with J gene TRBJ2-1; TRBD1 agrees at 7 bases. The CDR3 runs 16 residues. Germline V gene lookup returns CDR1 SGHAT and CDR2 FQNNGV. V lost 5 bases to trimming and J lost 4 bases; unmatched junction nucleotides: 11. The CDR3 spells CASSPHMGTEYNEQFF. The CDR3 DNA reads TGTGCCAGCAGCCCACATATGGGGACAGAGTACAATGAGCAGTTCTTC.

The V and J genes are TRBV27 and TRBJ2-7, with 8 bases fitting TRBD1. The CDR3 totals 13 residues. Trimming removed 6 bases from V and 3 bases from J; junction bases left unmatched: 4. CDR1 MNHEY and CDR2 SMNVEV come from the germline V gene (reference sequence). CDR3 DNA sequence: TGTGCCAGCAGCTGGACAGGGAGCTACGAGCAGTACTTC. It codes for CASSWTGSYEQYF.

This clone has only one observation. V is TRBV28 and J is TRBJ2-7; TRBD1 agrees at 9 bases. The junction had 4 bases not matched to a gene; V was cut back by 5 bases and J by 2 bases. This CDR3 region has 14 residues. The germline V gene has CDR1 MDHEN and CDR2 SYDVKM. The CDR3 sequence is CASSPGTGTYEQYF. The CDR3 nucleotides read TGTGCCAGCAGTCCCGGGACAGGGACCTACGAGCAGTACTTC.

J is TRBJ2-7 and V is TRBV24-1; 11 nucleotides match TRBD1. Germline assignment: CDR1 KGHDR and CDR2 SFDVKD. The length of the CDR3 is 14 residues. V shed 10 bases and J 5 bases; nucleotides not matched to a gene: 9. The CDR3 DNA reads TGTGCCACTGCAACCGGGACAGGGGGGGACGAGCAGTACTTC. Protein: CATATGTGGDEQYF.

The chain uses TRBV12-3 or TRBV12-4 and TRBJ1-6, with TRBD1 matching 7 bases. V lost 8 bases and J lost 7; bases outside the gene matches: 5. The CDR3 sequence is 13 residues long. CDR3 coding DNA: TGTGCCAGCCAGGGGGTAGTGAATTCACCCCTCCACTTT. Its translation: CASQGVVNSPLHF.

This clone was counted a single time. The V gene is TRBV30, the J gene TRBJ1-6; tentative D call: TRBD1 (6 bases). The CDR3 sequence is 13 residues long. Germline lookup yields CDR1 GTSNPN and CDR2 SVGIG (reference sequence). V lost 3 bases, J lost 10 bases, and 13 bases lay in between. CDR3 region: CAWRSQQGSPLHF. CDR3 coding DNA: TGTGCCTGGAGAAGCCAACAGGGCTCACCCCTCCACTTT.

The chain employs TRBV5-1 and TRBJ1-2; possibly TRBD1 for D (6 bases). Germline assignment: CDR1 SGHRS and CDR2 YFSETQ. The CDR3 runs 15 residues. Trimming shortened V by 3 bases and J by 3 bases, and 15 bases separated the two germline ends. The CDR3 coding sequence is TGCGCCAGCAGCTGGCAGGGGACTATTGACTATGGCTACACCTTC. Translated, it gives CASSWQGTIDYGYTF.

The gene calls are TRBV5-1 and TRBJ2-2; 10 bases align to TRBD1. Germline V lookup: CDR1 SGHRS, CDR2 YFSETQ. The CDR3 is 16 residues long. The J segment lost 5 bases and the V segment lost 4 bases, leaving 8 bases of the junction unmatched. As DNA, the CDR3 is TGCGCCAGCAGCCCTCGACAGGGGGCGGGGACCGGGGAGCTGTTTTTT. It specifies CASSPRQGAGTGELFF.